Listed below are T cell receptor beta chains from one sample, sequenced in a study of T cells in Graves' hyperthyroidism and ophthalmopathy. TCRdb processed the multiplex PCR reads anew with MiXCR; each CDR3 protein has one entry. The sample lists about 570,000 distinct CDR3 sequences; around 45% were seen once. What was sequenced was peripheral blood or thyroid tissue (not recorded which). All receptors derive from an adult woman with Graves' disease, either hyperthyroidism or ophthalmopathy (not recorded which). Both conserved end residues are part of each CDR3.

v_gene: TRBV25-1
CDR3aa: CASSETVNTGELFF

v_gene: TRBV29-1
CDR3aa: CSVRQGSYEQYF

v_gene: TRBV28
CDR3aa: CASALRDRGNQPQHF

v_gene: TRBV28
CDR3aa: CASSSGLAGELFF

v_gene: TRBV25-1
CDR3aa: CASSESGQSYEQYF

v_gene: TRBV3-1
CDR3aa: CASSPHDRGRTEAFF

v_gene: TRBV20-1
CDR3aa: CSARRGTQGGRANYGYTF

v_gene: TRBV15
CDR3aa: CATSTGQGQVGYTF

v_gene: TRBV2
CDR3aa: CASRGTGGTEAFF

v_gene: TRBV15
CDR3aa: CATSPRRGGLYTGELFF

v_gene: TRBV4-2
CDR3aa: CVSSQDGGSSGELFF

v_gene: TRBV25-1
CDR3aa: CASSDFDEQYF

v_gene: TRBV20-1
CDR3aa: CSASDRTSGQNTIYF

v_gene: TRBV10-3
CDR3aa: CAISASSYEQYF

v_gene: TRBV5-1
CDR3aa: CASSLIPGLSNQPQHF

v_gene: TRBV9
CDR3aa: CASSVEGRNTIYF

v_gene: TRBV2
CDR3aa: CASSESGPLGQPQYF

v_gene: TRBV4-2
CDR3aa: CASSQELDIPITSYEQYF

v_gene: TRBV6-5
CDR3aa: CASSYSLVGGPGEQYF

v_gene: TRBV7-9
CDR3aa: CASSLNGQGSEQYF

v_gene: TRBV15
CDR3aa: CATSRGFGANVLTF

v_gene: TRBV20-1
CDR3aa: CSRPGTALNTEAFF

v_gene: TRBV20-1
CDR3aa: CSARERGGGVDTQYF

v_gene: TRBV5-1
CDR3aa: CASSLGQGQPQHF

v_gene: TRBV11-2
CDR3aa: CASSLGIPF

v_gene: TRBV7-8
CDR3aa: CASSVDRVFETQYF

v_gene: TRBV19
CDR3aa: CATGGQFEQYF

v_gene: TRBV20-1
CDR3aa: CSVIHRVGNQPQHF

v_gene: TRBV2
CDR3aa: CASRRDRQTQYF

v_gene: TRBV12-3/TRBV12-4
CDR3aa: CASSLSVKEGYTF

v_gene: TRBV29-1
CDR3aa: CSARTGEVGTEAFF

v_gene: TRBV20-1
CDR3aa: CSAIDRGNEQYF

v_gene: TRBV7-9
CDR3aa: CASSLGLYTGELFF

v_gene: TRBV2
CDR3aa: CASRNGQGETYEQYF

v_gene: TRBV15
CDR3aa: CATSRETNTEAFF

v_gene: TRBV12-3/TRBV12-4
CDR3aa: CASSLGQWGAPLHF

v_gene: TRBV20-1
CDR3aa: CSARLGGTGHTEAFF

v_gene: TRBV25-1
CDR3aa: CASRGVSGANVLTF

v_gene: TRBV6-1
CDR3aa: CASSEAMGWDSPLHF

v_gene: TRBV28
CDR3aa: CASSAGFQETQYF

v_gene: TRBV25-1
CDR3aa: CASSEALGGPDPETQYF

v_gene: TRBV6-6
CDR3aa: CASTPGGENPYEQYF

v_gene: TRBV29-1
CDR3aa: CSVDLQAPANYGYTF

v_gene: TRBV15
CDR3aa: CATSRGTVQETQYF

v_gene: TRBV25-1
CDR3aa: CASSQGLAGPGTQYF

v_gene: TRBV7-7
CDR3aa: CATSDRRQETQYF

v_gene: TRBV28
CDR3aa: CASSSSVSYEQYF

v_gene: TRBV7-6
CDR3aa: CASSLAAGGGYTF

v_gene: TRBV7-2
CDR3aa: CASSLFRMWGSREKLFF

v_gene: TRBV7-2
CDR3aa: CASTFEGGWEPQHF

v_gene: TRBV4-2
CDR3aa: CASSQDRERSYEQYF

v_gene: TRBV10-3
CDR3aa: CAISESGAPEKLFF

v_gene: TRBV30
CDR3aa: CAWRGGVGQPQHF